This TCR beta chain was sequenced for a study of blood T cell repertoires in COVID-19. The wider study: T cells, B-cell-depleted T cells, or PBMCs supplied cDNA or gDNA.

The V gene's germline CDR1 is MNHEY and CDR2 SVGAGI. CDR3 size: 14 residues. The V and J ends lost 7 bases and 5 bases, in that order; junction bases with no gene match: 11. In the original analysis: Amplification of reference gene primers provided the estimated nucleated cell counts. Repertoires were generated with immunoSEQ multiplex PCR, while TCRdb's copy carries only in-frame clones and drops some. Clonal size and the V and J genes are those of that table, whereas D and trimming came from the DNA. The sample shows roughly 250,000 clones, approximately 84% of them seen only once. The V and J genes are TRBV6-5 and TRBJ2-7; 7 bases match TRBD1. Sequenced material: peripheral blood. The sequence was obtained from a man in his fifties or sixties with acute or convalescent COVID-19. The CDR3, as DNA: TGTGCCAGCACTCGGGACAGTTCTATCGACGAGCAGTACTTC. Its translation is CASTRDSSIDEQYF.